The 10 T cell receptor beta chains presented below share a single source sample, sequenced in a study of human T cells and chemical hapten exposure. The time point was: patch test 1, 2 weeks after DPC sensitization. Treatment specified: therapeutic diphenylcyclopropenone sensitization with weekly scalp DPC. TCRdb reprocessed the RACE reads via MiXCR and lists one record per CDR3 protein. The sample has a few hundred thousand distinct CDR3 sequences, about 4.4% seen once; the top ten hold around 2%. The sample in question was whole blood, obtained in connection with sensitization to the hapten diphenylcyclopropenone (DPC). The receptors derive from a woman between 45 and 60 years old with alopecia areata. Some clones in this sample may be carry-over from other donors' samples.

This clonotype has ten or more counts. The chain uses TRBV5-1 and TRBJ2-4; D is uncertain. The germline V and J ends were trimmed by 0 bases and 0 bases, with 13 bases remaining between them. Germline V CDR1 and CDR2: SGHRS, YFSETQ. The CDR3 consists of 17 residues. This CDR3 is CASSLGGTDLAKNIQYF. The CDR3 nucleotides read TGCGCCAGCAGCTTGGGAGGTACCGACCTAGCCAAAAACATTCAGTACTTC.

This clonotype was observed a few times. The CDR3 sequence: CASSQDLSGAGEQYF. In nucleotides, the CDR3 is TGTGCCAGCAGCCAAGATTTGTCGGGAGCAGGCGAGCAGTACTTC. This chain uses TRBV4-2 with TRBJ2-7, with D perhaps matching TRBD2 (6 bases). The length of the CDR3 is 15 residues. V was clipped by 0 bases and J by 6 bases, with 15 bases between them. Germline V gene data show CDR1 as LGHNA and CDR2 as YNFKEQ.

The table lists this clonotype with many counts. This chain connects TRBV28 to TRBJ2-7, with D possibly being TRBD1 (6 bases). This CDR3 is built from 14 residues. Germline-derived CDR1 and CDR2 are MDHEN and SYDVKM. The V gene lost 7 bases and the J gene lost 2 bases, with 15 bases spanning the gap. The CDR3 coding sequence is TGTGCCAGCATGTGGCAGGGGCTGCCCTACGAGCAGTACTTC. Translation gives CASMWQGLPYEQYF.

In this sample, this clonotype turned up many times. The chain is built from TRBV29-1 and TRBJ2-5; D gene ambiguous. The CDR3 contains 12 residues. From germline, CDR1 is SQVTM and CDR2 ANQGSEA. Between the trimmed V and J ends, which lost 4 bases and 5 bases, there was a span of 11 bases. CDR3 amino acids: CSVAPHRETQYF. CDR3 in DNA: TGCAGCGTTGCCCCCCACCGGGAGACCCAGTACTTC.

This clonotype was observed at least ten times. This chain connects TRBV20-1 to TRBJ2-3, with D perhaps TRBD2 (5 bases). Germline-derived CDR1 and CDR2 are DFQATT and SNEGSKA (reference sequence). The CDR3 spans 14 residues. Trimming left V 1 base short and J 5 bases short, with 13 bases between. Here the CDR3 reads CSARARGLRDTQYF. CDR3 DNA sequence: TGCAGTGCTAGAGCCCGGGGATTGAGAGATACGCAGTATTTT.

This chain connects TRBV6-1 to TRBJ2-5, with 10 bases lining up with TRBD2. Germline values: CDR1 MNHNS, CDR2 SASEGT. V shed 0 bases and J 2 bases; nucleotides not matched to a gene: 3. The CDR3 is 16 residues long. CDR3 sequence (DNA): TGTGCCAGCAGTGAAGCACTAGCGGGAAGGCAAGAGACCCAGTACTTC. Translation: CASSEALAGRQETQYF.

The chain employs TRBV20-1 and TRBJ2-2, with TRBD1 as a possible D gene (5 bases). The length of the CDR3 is 15 residues. V shed 6 bases and J shed 4 bases, with 18 bases lying between them. The germline gives CDR1 DFQATT, CDR2 SNEGSKA (reference sequence). CDR3 bases: TGCAGTGCCTTCCGCCCCCAGGGATCCACCGGGGAGCTGTTTTTT. The encoded protein is CSAFRPQGSTGELFF.

This clonotype was seen more than once but under ten times. The chain is built from TRBV13 and TRBJ1-3, with no clear D. Trimming pared 3 bases from V and 4 bases from J, leaving 13 bases between. The CDR3 has 15 residues. CDR1 and CDR2 (germline): PRHDT, FYEKMQ (reference sequence). CDR3 DNA: TGTGCCAGCAGCTTCGGACGGAGGTCCGGAAACACCATATATTTT. It yields the protein CASSFGRRSGNTIYF.

This clonotype was picked up many times. The rearrangement joins TRBV10-3 to TRBJ1-5; no reliable D call. Trimming took off 4 bases at V and 2 bases at J, with 6 bases between the two ends. Germline loops: CDR1 ENHRY, CDR2 SYGVKD. The CDR3 loop spans 13 amino acids. DNA of the CDR3: TGTGCCATCAGTGGGTCGCGCAATCAGCCCCAGCATTTT. Encoded protein: CAISGSRNQPQHF.

The chain couples TRBV13 to TRBJ2-3, with 11 bases matching TRBD1. This CDR3 has 15 amino acids. Germline-derived CDR1 and CDR2 are PRHDT and FYEKMQ (reference sequence). Trimming took 5 bases from V and 7 from J; bases not matched to a gene: 8. CDR3 residues: CASSPWGQGENTQYF. The CDR3 DNA follows: TGTGCCAGCAGCCCCTGGGGACAGGGGGAAAATACGCAGTATTTT.